Below, one T cell receptor beta chain is given with its context. The sample is drawn from a study of blood T cell repertoires in COVID-19. Study context: Samples came from the United States, Italy and Spain, spanning acute and convalescent COVID-19.

The germline CDR1 and CDR2 sequences are LNHDA and SQIVND (reference sequence). With V trimmed by 9 bases and J by 3 bases, 9 bases remained unmatched. This CDR3 has 16 amino acids. Clones were read by immunoSEQ multiplex PCR, and TCRdb kept only the in-frame ones, dropping some. Of some 96,000 clones in the sample, around 78% were seen once. The chain carries TRBV19 and TRBJ1-4, with 11 bases fitting TRBD1. The sequence was obtained from a human donor in a cohort sampled during active COVID-19. The sample was peripheral blood. CDR3 DNA sequence: TGTGCCAGCCGGGACAGGGGGTTGCGAGCTAATGAAAAACTGTTTTTT. As protein: CASRDRGLRANEKLFF.